The clone carrying this TCR beta chain was seen a few times. Its cognate antigen is unknown. This sample is part of a study of PD-1 blockade in classical Hodgkin lymphoma. Indicated time point: cycle 4 day 1 (C4D1), after less than 7 weeks of nivolumab. Autologous stem cell transplantation was followed by relapse in every patient, and brentuximab vedotin exposure varied. Purification of CD4+ T cells from thawed PBMCs was performed via magnetic negative selection. Trimming removed 4 bases from V and 6 bases from J; junction bases left unmatched: 11. The CDR3 length is 15 residues. Germline CDR1 is SGHKS and CDR2 is YYEKEE (reference sequence). Clones were read by immunoSEQ multiplex PCR, and TCRdb kept only the in-frame ones, dropping some. Among about 19,000 clones listed, less than 85% were seen once. Study-level results: It was among complete responders that baseline diversity resembled that of newly diagnosed patients. The study found that TCR diversity rose significantly by C4D1 in CD4+ but not CD8+ cells.

V and J are TRBV5-5 and TRBJ2-7; 9 nucleotides line up with TRBD1. The clonotype originates from a human donor with classical Hodgkin lymphoma. The sequencing here drew on CD4+ T cells from blood, taken before the fourth cycle of nivolumab. The CDR3 DNA follows: TGTGCCAGCAGCACAGCCGGGACAGGGTCAGTCGAGCAGTACTTC. Amino acids: CASSTAGTGSVEQYF. The complete variable domain, with remaining parts taken from reference TRBV5-5 and TRBJ2-7, reads DAGVTQSPTHLIKTRGQQVTLRCSPISGHKSVSWYQQVLGQGPQFIFQYYEKEERGRGNFPDRFSARQFPNYSSELNVNALLLGDSALYLCASSTAGTGSVEQYFGPGTRLTVT.